These T cell receptor beta chains were read from a single sample in a study of radiotherapy plus CTLA-4 blockade in lung cancer. Only in-frame clones appear in the TCRdb table, and some are missing; sequencing was by immunoSEQ multiplex PCR. The sample holds about 31,000 clones; approximately 80% are singletons and the top ten take 7.5%. Sequenced material: peripheral blood, taken from a patient treated with radiotherapy plus ipilimumab. These receptors were obtained from a human donor with non-small cell lung cancer who had stable disease on radiotherapy plus ipilimumab. CDR3s include the opening cysteine and the closing phenylalanine or tryptophan. D genes are given only for firm matches. Clone sizes are given selectively: once, few, many, or a class where the clone is expanded.

CDR3 protein	CDR3 DNA	D gene	J gene	clone size	V gene
CASSEADSGNTIYF	TGTGCCAGCAGTGAGGCGGACTCTGGAAACACCATATATTTT	.	TRBJ1-3	.	TRBV2
CAISGDSSTDTQYF	TGTGCCATCAGTGGGGACAGTAGCACAGATACGCAGTATTTT	TRBD1	TRBJ2-3	few	TRBV10-3
CASSLVGVGRGVYNEQFF	TGCGCCAGCAGCTTGGTTGGGGTGGGCAGGGGCGTCTACAATGAGCAGTTCTTC	.	TRBJ2-1	.	TRBV5-1
CASSYRAAQETQYF	TGTGCCAGCAGTTACAGGGCAGCTCAAGAGACCCAGTACTTC	.	TRBJ2-5	.	TRBV6-5
CASSFDARGSTEAFF	TGTGCCAGCAGCTTCGACGCCCGGGGAAGCACTGAAGCTTTCTTT	.	TRBJ1-1	.	TRBV7-3
CASRPTGLHEQYF	TGTGCCAGCAGGCCGACAGGGCTACACGAGCAGTACTTC	TRBD1	TRBJ2-7	.	TRBV5-8
CSVGEGQGRGEQYF	TGCAGCGTTGGGGAGGGGCAGGGAAGAGGGGAGCAGTACTTC	TRBD2	TRBJ2-7	.	TRBV29-1
CASSRKLNTEAFF	TGTGCCAGCAGCCGTAAATTGAACACTGAAGCTTTCTTT	.	TRBJ1-1	.	TRBV11-2
CASTLSGALAKNIQYF	TGTGCCAGCACCCTCTCCGGAGCCCTAGCCAAAAACATTCAGTACTTC	.	TRBJ2-4	.	TRBV5-8
CASSHVTENTEAFF	TGCGCCAGCAGCCATGTGACAGAGAACACTGAAGCTTTCTTT	.	TRBJ1-1	.	TRBV4-3
CASSLVQGMETQYF	TGTGCCAGCAGCTTGGTTCAGGGGATGGAGACCCAGTACTTC	.	TRBJ2-5	.	TRBV5-6
CASSPFVVQGNYGYTF	TGTGCCAGCTCACCATTCGTGGTCCAGGGTAACTATGGCTACACCTTC	.	TRBJ1-2	.	TRBV18
CASSENSGGNEQFF	TGCGCCAGCAGTGAGAATAGCGGGGGCAATGAGCAGTTCTTC	TRBD2	TRBJ2-1	.	TRBV10-1
CAGRDFYTGELFF	TGTGCCGGAAGGGACTTTTACACCGGGGAGCTGTTTTTT	.	TRBJ2-2	.	TRBV19
CASSRGAGNQPQHF	TGTGCCAGCAGCCGGGGGGCTGGCAATCAGCCCCAGCATTTT	.	TRBJ1-5	.	TRBV6-6
CASSQFPQGRQETQYF	TGCGCCAGCAGCCAATTCCCCCAGGGTAGGCAAGAGACCCAGTACTTC	.	TRBJ2-5	.	TRBV4-1
CASSLGGAPYF	TGTGCCAGCAGCCTCGGGGGGGCCCCGTATTTT	TRBD2	TRBJ2-3	.	TRBV5-4
CASSNRATSYGYTF	TGTGCCAGCAGCAACAGGGCAACCAGCTATGGCTACACCTTC	.	TRBJ1-2	once	TRBV14
CASSGPGVGGNSPLHF	TGTGCCAGCAGCGGTCCCGGGGTTGGTGGTAATTCACCCCTCCACTTT	.	TRBJ1-6	.	TRBV5-6
CASSSRTARNEKLFF	TGTGCCAGCAGTTCCCGGACAGCAAGGAATGAAAAACTGTTTTTT	.	TRBJ1-4	.	TRBV6-5
CATSRDWGNQPQHF	TGTGCCACCAGCAGAGATTGGGGCAATCAGCCCCAGCATTTT	.	TRBJ1-5	.	TRBV15
CASSPPVASGNTIYF	TGTGCCAGCAGCCCCCCGGTCGCCTCTGGAAACACCATATATTTT	.	TRBJ1-3	.	TRBV6-1
CSVDYGYTF	TGCAGTGTAGACTATGGCTACACCTTC	.	TRBJ1-2	once	TRBV20-1
CAWSTWRTNRHYTF	TGTGCCTGGAGTACCTGGCGGACCAATCGACACTACACCTTC	.	TRBJ1-2	.	TRBV30
CASSFADLDTEAFF	TGCGCCAGCAGCTTTGCCGATCTGGACACTGAAGCTTTCTTT	.	TRBJ1-1	.	TRBV5-1
CASSDAGNITDTQYF	TGCGCCAGCAGTGATGCAGGGAATATCACAGATACGCAGTATTTT	.	TRBJ2-3	.	TRBV10-1
CASSSGSEQFF	TGTGCCAGTAGCAGTGGGAGTGAGCAGTTCTTC	.	TRBJ2-1	medium-sized	TRBV19
CASSADRNNYGYTF	TGTGCCAGCAGTGCGGACAGGAATAACTATGGCTACACCTTC	TRBD1	TRBJ1-2	.	TRBV2
CASSQGGQGSTGELFF	TGTGCCAGCAGCCAAGGAGGGCAGGGTAGCACCGGGGAGCTGTTTTTT	.	TRBJ2-2	few	TRBV7-3
CASSFNRPTDTQYF	TGTGCCAGCAGTTTTAACAGGCCCACAGATACGCAGTATTTT	.	TRBJ2-3	.	TRBV27
CASSAGQVNQPQHF	TGTGCCAGCAGCGCGGGACAGGTAAATCAGCCCCAGCATTTT	TRBD1	TRBJ1-5	.	TRBV9
CASSMSVSYNEQFF	TGTGCCAGTAGTATGTCAGTCTCCTACAATGAGCAGTTCTTC	.	TRBJ2-1	.	TRBV19
CASSYLAGTDTQYF	TGTGCCAGCAGTTACCTAGCGGGAACAGATACGCAGTATTTT	TRBD2	TRBJ2-3	.	TRBV27
CASSLTRMFNTEAFF	TGTGCCAGCAGTTTAACAAGGATGTTCAACACTGAAGCTTTCTTT	.	TRBJ1-1	.	TRBV27
CASTSGGLETQYF	TGTGCCAGCACTTCGGGGGGCCTAGAGACCCAGTACTTC	.	TRBJ2-5	.	TRBV6-1
CASSPGTANTGELFF	TGTGCCAGCTCACCAGGGACAGCGAACACCGGGGAGCTGTTTTTT	TRBD1	TRBJ2-2	few	TRBV18
CASSSYRGRLEAFF	TGCGCCAGCAGCTCCTACAGGGGGCGCTTAGAAGCTTTCTTT	TRBD1	TRBJ1-1	.	TRBV5-1